This T cell receptor (beta chain) is from a study of T cell changes during pregnancy in multiple sclerosis. CDR1 LNHDA and CDR2 SQIVND come from the germline V gene (reference sequence). The CDR3 extends over 16 amino acids. V was pared by 4 bases and J by 2 bases, with 10 bases of the junction left unmatched. Profiled with immunoSEQ multiplex PCR; TCRdb holds only in-frame clones, not every one. This sample yields roughly 80,000 clones, of which over 75% are seen a single time; approximately 2% belongs to the top ten. V and J are TRBV19 and TRBJ1-2; TRBD1 matches 7 bases. The sequence was obtained from a female donor with multiple sclerosis, enrolled in a pregnancy study. This specimen was peripheral blood, taken before pregnancy. The chain's CDR3 is CASSTAGTVVNYGYTF. In DNA, the CDR3 is TGTGCCAGTAGTACTGCCGGGACAGTCGTGAACTATGGCTACACCTTC.